These 10 T cell receptor beta chains originate from one sample sequenced in a study of T-cell memory formation after mild COVID-19. TCRdb re-called the 5' RACE reads with MiXCR, one entry per CDR3 protein. There are 85,000 to 130,000 distinct CDR3 sequences in the sample; about an eighth occur only once, and around 26% lies in the top ten. The sequenced sample was PBMCs or a T cell subset sorted from them (not recorded which). These receptors came from an adult woman who had mild COVID-19 (a few samples of this study predate the infection). Cell type and time point are not known.

V usage is TRBV5-1 and J usage is TRBJ1-2; D is undetermined. The length of the CDR3 is 12 residues. The V end lost 4 bases, the J end lost 4 bases, and 8 bases lay between the germline ends. The V gene's germline CDR1 is SGHRS and CDR2 YFSETQ. In DNA form, the CDR3 reads TGCGCCAGCAGCGACGACCTCTATGGCTACACCTTC. Translation gives CASSDDLYGYTF.

The rearrangement links TRBV20-1 to TRBJ2-5; 7 bases match TRBD2. This CDR3 contains 14 residues. V dropped 3 bases and J dropped 5; count of bases not matched to a gene: 9. The V gene's germline CDR1 is DFQATT and CDR2 SNEGSKA (reference sequence). In nucleotides, the CDR3 is TGCAGTGCTAGGGGTTGGGAGGGGCTGGAGACCCAGTACTTC. This gives the protein CSARGWEGLETQYF.

The chain carries TRBV9 and TRBJ1-2; D not certain. The CDR3 is 11 amino acids. V was trimmed by 4 bases and J by 6 bases, leaving 7 bases between them. Germline V gene lookup returns CDR1 SGDLS and CDR2 YYNGEE. The CDR3 reads CASSSRNGYTF. CDR3 nucleotide sequence: TGTGCCAGCAGCTCCCGAAATGGCTACACCTTC.

Of note for this clonotype: Given a much more abundant clone one base away, this may be a read error. This chain uses TRBV12-3 or TRBV12-4 with TRBJ2-7; D is unclear. This CDR3 has 12 residues. CDR3 sequence reads: CDSSPVSYEQYF. The CDR3, as DNA: TGTGACAGCAGCCCCGTAAGCTACGAGCAGTACTTC.

The chain couples TRBV12-3 or TRBV12-4 to TRBJ1-1; D remains unclear. The V end lost 2 bases, the J end lost 13 bases, and 14 bases lay between the germline ends. CDR3 length equals 12 residues. The CDR3 here is CASSLTPMDVFF. For the CDR3, the DNA is TGTGCCAGCAGTTTAACACCTATGGACGTTTTCTTT.

This chain connects TRBV27 to TRBJ2-2, with a possible D match to TRBD1 (5 bases). V gave up 2 bases and J gave up 6 bases, with 10 bases separating them. This CDR3 has 14 amino acids. CDR1 MNHEY and CDR2 SMNVEV come from the germline V gene (reference sequence). CDR3 DNA sequence: TGTGCCAGCAGTTTACAGGGTTTTGCCGGGGAGCTGTTTTTT. It codes for CASSLQGFAGELFF.

This clonotype occurred a few times. The CDR3 sequence is CASSLQDRGLYEQYF. DNA for the CDR3: TGTGCCAGCAGCCTTCAGGACAGGGGGCTCTACGAGCAGTACTTC. V and J are TRBV7-9 and TRBJ2-7, with TRBD1 identical over 11 bases. CDR3 length equals 15 residues. Per the germline V gene, CDR1 is SEHNR and CDR2 is FQNEAQ (reference sequence). Germline trimming cut 5 bases from V and 3 bases from J; bases unmatched to any gene: 6.

This chain uses TRBV12-3 or TRBV12-4 with TRBJ1-4, with a weak D call TRBD1 (6 bases). This CDR3 is built from 13 residues. V lost 11 bases and J 8 bases, leaving 18 bases between the germline ends. The CDR3 spells CAFPRGGNEKLFF. CDR3 bases: TGTGCCTTCCCGAGGGGGGGCAACGAAAAACTGTTTTTT.

This chain uses TRBV4-2 with TRBJ2-2, with 8 bases identical to TRBD1. Per the germline V gene, CDR1 is LGHNA and CDR2 is YNFKEQ. The length of the CDR3 is 16 residues. Unmatched junction bases numbered 4, after V lost 4 bases and J lost 0 bases. The CDR3: CASSRRTGTNTGELFF. DNA for the CDR3: TGTGCCAGCAGCCGGAGGACAGGGACGAACACCGGGGAGCTGTTTTTT.

The chain links TRBV20-1 to TRBJ1-5; a possible D gene is TRBD1 (5 bases). Germline V gene sequence: CDR1 DFQATT, CDR2 SNEGSKA (reference sequence). Trimming removed 0 bases at V and 3 bases at J, with 9 bases between. The CDR3 consists of 14 residues. The CDR3 sequence: CSAREGGFNQPQHF. CDR3 nucleotides: TGCAGTGCTAGAGAGGGGGGTTTCAATCAGCCCCAGCATTTT.